The 3 T cell receptor beta chains given below trace back to one sample, sequenced in a study of blood T cells in healthy people across ages. For the second PCR, which ran for roughly 6 to 12 cycles, a sample-barcoded 5' primer and a J-beta primer mix were used. MiXCR, run by TCRdb on the 5' RACE reads, gives a single entry per CDR3 protein. Of more than 800,000 distinct CDR3 sequences in the sample, more than 25% were seen once. Sequencing was done on a sample of blood. The receptor source for this set is a woman over 75 in good health.

J is TRBJ1-1 and V is TRBV6-5; 9 positions agree with TRBD1. CDR1 and CDR2 from the germline V gene are MNHEY and SVGAGI. V gave up 5 bases and J gave up 10 bases; unmatched junction bases: 11. This CDR3 is built from 14 residues. The CDR3 protein is CASSGQGTRGGAFF. The DNA for the CDR3 is TGTGCCAGCAGTGGACAGGGGACCCGAGGGGGAGCTTTCTTT.

Details on this clonotype: A single base separates this from a much larger clone, so it may be a read error. V is TRBV6-1 and J is TRBJ2-7, with D maybe TRBD2 (9 bases). Germline-derived CDR1 and CDR2 are MNHNS and SASEGT. The CDR3 spans 19 residues. As DNA, the CDR3 is TGTGTCAGCAGTACAGACAGGGGAGTTAGCGGGGGCCGGGACTACGAGCAGTACTTC. It translates to CVSSTDRGVSGGRDYEQYF.

This clonotype showed up just a few times. This chain uses TRBV6-1 with TRBJ2-7, with D possibly being TRBD2 (8 bases). CDR1 and CDR2 from the germline V gene are MNHNS and SASEGT. This CDR3 has 15 residues. Trimming cost V 6 bases and J 0 bases, with 15 bases left between them. The CDR3 DNA follows: TGTGCCAGCAGGAGGGGGCGGGGGGTCTCCTACGAGCAGTACTTC. Translating gives CASRRGRGVSYEQYF.